The present entry profiles one T cell receptor (beta chain) with its context. The sample comes from a study of pediatric ulcerative colitis. Sequenced by immunoSEQ multiplex PCR; TCRdb stores in-frame clones only, minus some. The sample includes more than 50,000 clones, 70% to 80% seen only once; the top ten take around 5.3%. This CDR3 contains 16 residues. Germline lookup yields CDR1 MNHNY and CDR2 SVGAGI (reference sequence). V dropped 7 bases and J dropped 1 base, with 19 bases sitting between them. This chain links TRBV6-6 with TRBJ2-5; weak D call: TRBD2 (5 bases). The material sequenced was blood. The clonotype was recovered from a boy younger than 18 with moderate ulcerative colitis. CDR3 loop: CASKDPGSRPQETQYF. In nucleotides, the CDR3 is TGTGCCAGCAAAGACCCGGGATCTCGTCCCCAAGAGACCCAGTACTTC.